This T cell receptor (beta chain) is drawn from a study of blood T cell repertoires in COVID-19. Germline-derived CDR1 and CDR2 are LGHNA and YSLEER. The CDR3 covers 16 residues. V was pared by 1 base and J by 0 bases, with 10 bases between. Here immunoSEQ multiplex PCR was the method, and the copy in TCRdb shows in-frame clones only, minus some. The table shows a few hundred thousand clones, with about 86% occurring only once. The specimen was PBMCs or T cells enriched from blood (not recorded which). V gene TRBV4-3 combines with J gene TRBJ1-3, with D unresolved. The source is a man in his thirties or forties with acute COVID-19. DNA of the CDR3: TGCGCCAGCAGCCAAGTCGCCGTTAGCTCTGGAAACACCATATATTTT. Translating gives CASSQVAVSSGNTIYF.